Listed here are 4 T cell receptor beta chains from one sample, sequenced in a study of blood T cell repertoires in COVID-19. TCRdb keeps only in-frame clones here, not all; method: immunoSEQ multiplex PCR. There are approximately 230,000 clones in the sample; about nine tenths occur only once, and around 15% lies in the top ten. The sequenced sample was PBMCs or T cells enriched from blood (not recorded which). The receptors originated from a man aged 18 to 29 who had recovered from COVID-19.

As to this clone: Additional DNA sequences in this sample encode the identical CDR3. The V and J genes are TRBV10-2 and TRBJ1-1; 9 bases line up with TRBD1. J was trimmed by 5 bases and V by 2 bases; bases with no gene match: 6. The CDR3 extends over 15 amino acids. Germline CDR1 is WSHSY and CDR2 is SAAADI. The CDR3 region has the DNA TGCGCCAGCAGTGAGGGGACAGGGTCGGGTACTGAAGCTTTCTTT. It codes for CASSEGTGSGTEAFF.

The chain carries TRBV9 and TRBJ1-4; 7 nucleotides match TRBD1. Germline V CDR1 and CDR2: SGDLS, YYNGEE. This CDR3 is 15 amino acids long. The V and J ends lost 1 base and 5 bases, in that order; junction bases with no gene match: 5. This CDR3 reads CASSVSGTENEKLFF. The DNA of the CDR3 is TGTGCCAGCAGCGTATCGGGGACAGAGAATGAAAAACTGTTTTTT.

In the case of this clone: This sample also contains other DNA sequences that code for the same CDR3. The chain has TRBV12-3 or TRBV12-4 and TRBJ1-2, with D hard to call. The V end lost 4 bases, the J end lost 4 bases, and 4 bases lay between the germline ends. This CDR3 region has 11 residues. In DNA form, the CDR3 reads TGTGCCAGCAGTTCTCGCTATGGCTACACCTTC. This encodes CASSSRYGYTF.

The CDR3 nucleotides are TGTGCCAGCAGCCAGTTTTTGCTAGCGGGCGACAATGAGCAGTTCTTC. Amino acid sequence: CASSQFLLAGDNEQFF. This chain joins TRBV4-2 and TRBJ2-1, with TRBD2 matching over 8 bases. V lost 3 bases, J lost 5 bases, and 9 bases stayed unmatched. The CDR3 contains 16 residues. Germline V gives CDR1 LGHNA, CDR2 YNFKEQ.